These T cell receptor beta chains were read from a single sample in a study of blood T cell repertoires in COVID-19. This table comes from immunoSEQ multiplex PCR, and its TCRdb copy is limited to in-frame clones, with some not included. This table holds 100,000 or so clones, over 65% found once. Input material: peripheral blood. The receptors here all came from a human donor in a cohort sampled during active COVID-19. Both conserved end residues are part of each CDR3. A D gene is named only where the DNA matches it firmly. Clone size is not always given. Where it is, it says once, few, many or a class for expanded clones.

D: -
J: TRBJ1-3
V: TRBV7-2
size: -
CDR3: CASSLGGNSGNTIYF
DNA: TGTGCCAGCAGCTTAGGAGGAAACTCTGGAAACACCATATATTTT

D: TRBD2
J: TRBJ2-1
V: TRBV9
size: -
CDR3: CASSRSGTQTYNEQFF
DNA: TGTGCCAGCAGCCGGAGCGGGACTCAAACCTACAATGAGCAGTTCTTC

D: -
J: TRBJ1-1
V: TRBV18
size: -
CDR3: CASSIDSLNTEAFF
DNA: TGTGCCAGCTCAATAGACAGTCTGAACACTGAAGCTTTCTTT

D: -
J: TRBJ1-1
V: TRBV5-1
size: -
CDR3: CASSGDRSEAFF
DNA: TGCGCCAGCAGCGGCGACAGATCTGAAGCTTTCTTT

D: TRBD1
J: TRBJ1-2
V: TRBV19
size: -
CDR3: CASSPRGIYGYTF
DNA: TGTGCCAGTAGCCCCAGGGGGATCTATGGCTACACCTTC

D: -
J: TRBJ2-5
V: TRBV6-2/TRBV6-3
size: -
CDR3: CASSYEVGETQYF
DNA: TGTGCCAGCAGTTATGAGGTCGGAGAGACCCAGTACTTC

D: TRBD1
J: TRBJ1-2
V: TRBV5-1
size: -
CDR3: CASSPGQGTTRNYGYTF
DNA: TGCGCCAGCAGCCCCGGACAGGGAACCACTAGGAACTATGGCTACACCTTC

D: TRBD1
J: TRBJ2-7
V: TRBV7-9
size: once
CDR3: CASSVGTGRSYEQYF
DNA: TGTGCCAGCAGCGTCGGGACAGGGCGTTCCTACGAGCAGTACTTC

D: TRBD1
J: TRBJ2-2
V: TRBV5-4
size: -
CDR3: CASSLGSGQGTGELFF
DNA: TGTGCCAGCAGCTTGGGGTCGGGACAGGGGACCGGGGAGCTGTTTTTT

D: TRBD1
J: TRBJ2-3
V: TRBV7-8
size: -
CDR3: CASSREGATYTQYF
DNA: TGTGCCAGCAGCCGAGAGGGGGCCACCTATACGCAGTATTTT

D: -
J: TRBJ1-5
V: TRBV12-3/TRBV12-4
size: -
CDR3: CASSLGGQPQHF
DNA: TGTGCCAGCAGTTTAGGGGGCCAGCCCCAGCATTTT

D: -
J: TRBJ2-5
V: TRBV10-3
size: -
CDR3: CATRPGYQETQYF
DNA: TGTGCCACCAGACCCGGGTACCAAGAGACCCAGTACTTC

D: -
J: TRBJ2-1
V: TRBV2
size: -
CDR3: CASRVGGRLLYNEQFF
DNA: TGTGCCAGCAGGGTGGGGGGACGACTCCTATACAATGAGCAGTTCTTC

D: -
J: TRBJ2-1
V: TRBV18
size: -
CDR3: CASSRGRGDEQFF
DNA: TGTGCCAGCTCACGAGGCAGGGGAGATGAGCAGTTCTTC

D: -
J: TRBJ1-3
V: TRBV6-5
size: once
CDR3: CASSYGAGGNTIYF
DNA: TGTGCCAGCAGTTACGGGGCAGGGGGAAACACCATATATTTT

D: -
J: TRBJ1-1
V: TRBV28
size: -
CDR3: CASSLFHRNTEAFF
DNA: TGTGCCAGCAGTTTATTCCACAGGAACACTGAAGCTTTCTTT

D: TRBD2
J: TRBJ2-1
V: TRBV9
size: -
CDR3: CASSAGGDWDDTPNEQFF
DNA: TGTGCCAGCAGCGCCGGGGGGGATTGGGACGACACCCCAAATGAGCAGTTCTTC

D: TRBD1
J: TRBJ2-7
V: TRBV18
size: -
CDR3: CASSPSGQGSYEQYF
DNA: TGTGCCAGCTCACCCTCGGGACAGGGATCCTACGAGCAGTACTTC

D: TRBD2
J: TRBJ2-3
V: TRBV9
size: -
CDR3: CASSVRGSGGTDTQYF
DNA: TGTGCCAGCAGCGTAAGGGGTAGCGGGGGCACAGATACGCAGTATTTT

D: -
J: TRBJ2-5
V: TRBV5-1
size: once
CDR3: CASSLVPRGQETQYF
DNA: TGCGCCAGCAGCTTGGTCCCCAGGGGACAAGAGACCCAGTACTTC

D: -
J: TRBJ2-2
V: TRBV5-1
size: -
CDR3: CASSLAWEQGKATGELFF
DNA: TGCGCCAGCAGCTTGGCTTGGGAACAGGGCAAGGCCACCGGGGAGCTGTTTTTT

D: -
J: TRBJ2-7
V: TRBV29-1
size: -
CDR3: CSAERRGSYEQYF
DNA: TGCAGCGCCGAAAGACGGGGGTCCTACGAGCAGTACTTC

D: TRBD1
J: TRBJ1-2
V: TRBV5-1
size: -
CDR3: CASTTGTGGIGYTF
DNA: TGCGCCAGCACCACGGGAACAGGGGGCATTGGCTACACCTTC

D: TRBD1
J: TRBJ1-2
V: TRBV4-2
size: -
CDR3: CASSQDSQGVGGYTF
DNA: TGTGCCAGCAGCCAAGATTCTCAGGGGGTGGGAGGCTACACCTTC

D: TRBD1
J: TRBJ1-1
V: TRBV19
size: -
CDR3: CASSMERQGVRAQAFF
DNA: TGTGCCAGTAGTATGGAACGACAGGGGGTAAGGGCACAAGCTTTCTTT

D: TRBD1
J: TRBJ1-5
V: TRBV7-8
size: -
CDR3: CASSTSAGGPGNQPQHF
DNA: TGTGCCAGCAGCACTTCAGCAGGGGGCCCGGGCAATCAGCCCCAGCATTTT